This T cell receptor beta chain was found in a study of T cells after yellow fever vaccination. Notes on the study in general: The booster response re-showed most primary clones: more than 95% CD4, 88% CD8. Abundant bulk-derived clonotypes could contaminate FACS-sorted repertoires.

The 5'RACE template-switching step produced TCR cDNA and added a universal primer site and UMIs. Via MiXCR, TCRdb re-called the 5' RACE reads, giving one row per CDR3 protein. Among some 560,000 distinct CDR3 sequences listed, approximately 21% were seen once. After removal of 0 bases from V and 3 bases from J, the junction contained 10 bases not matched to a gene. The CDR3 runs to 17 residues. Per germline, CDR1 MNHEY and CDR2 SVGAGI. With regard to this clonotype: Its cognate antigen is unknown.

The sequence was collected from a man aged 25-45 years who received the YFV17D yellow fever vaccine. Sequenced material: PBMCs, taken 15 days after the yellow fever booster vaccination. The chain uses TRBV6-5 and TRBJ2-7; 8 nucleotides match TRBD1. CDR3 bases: TGTGCCAGCAGTTACTCGCTGCCCCGGACAGGGTACTACGAGCAGTACTTC. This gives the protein CASSYSLPRTGYYEQYF.